This entry lists 3 T cell receptor beta chains sequenced from one sample in a study of blood T cell repertoires in COVID-19. Some clones are missing from TCRdb's copy, which holds only in-frame ones; the method was immunoSEQ multiplex PCR. The profile shows about 15,000 clones, approximately 90% of them singletons. The source material was peripheral blood. The origin of the receptors is a human donor in a cohort sampled during active COVID-19.

This clone appeared once. V is TRBV27 and J is TRBJ2-3; possible D gene TRBD1, 5 bases. The CDR3 runs 13 residues. Germline lookup yields CDR1 MNHEY and CDR2 SMNVEV (reference sequence). The ends were cut back, 6 bases at V and 6 bases at J, with 13 bases in the middle. The CDR3 bases are TGTGCCAGCAGCGACCAAGGGGCGGATACGCAGTATTTT. Translation: CASSDQGADTQYF.

V usage is TRBV15 and J usage is TRBJ1-1, with 9 bases identical to TRBD1. The CDR3 is made up of 15 amino acids. Germline assignment: CDR1 LNHNV and CDR2 YYDKDF (reference sequence). V trimming: 3 bases; J trimming: 5 bases; junction bases outside the gene matches: 7. Written as DNA, the CDR3 is TGTGCCACCAGCAGGGACAGGGGTGAAGGGACTGAAGCTTTCTTT. Protein product: CATSRDRGEGTEAFF.

The J gene is TRBJ2-7, the V gene TRBV10-3; 9 nucleotides agree with TRBD1. With V trimmed by 7 bases and J by 5 bases, 6 bases remained unmatched. CDR3 length: 13 residues. Germline V gene sequence: CDR1 ENHRY, CDR2 SYGVKD. The CDR3 reads CAITLGQGDEQYF. The CDR3 bases are TGTGCCATCACTTTGGGACAGGGCGACGAGCAGTACTTC.